A selection of T cell receptor beta chains follows, all from one sample in a study of PD-1 blockade in classical Hodgkin lymphoma. Data came from immunoSEQ multiplex PCR; TCRdb stores just in-frame clones and leaves some out. Among about 30,000 clones, roughly 92% were seen once, and the ten largest hold 3.5% to 4%. The sample comprised peripheral blood mononuclear cells (PBMCs). The receptors stem from a human donor with classical Hodgkin lymphoma. The CDR3 runs from the conserved cysteine through the conserved F or W. The order of the fields is D gene, J gene, clone size, V gene, CDR3 DNA, CDR3 protein. A D gene is named only where the DNA matches it firmly. Part of the rows lack a size; the others show once, few, many or a class for expanded clones.

NA | TRBJ1-1 | NA | TRBV9 | TGTGCCAGCAGCCTACAGGGTAACACTGAAGCTTTCTTT | CASSLQGNTEAFF
NA | TRBJ1-5 | once | TRBV19 | TGTGCCAGTAGTACTCAGGGGTCTAATCAGCCCCAGCATTTT | CASSTQGSNQPQHF
NA | TRBJ2-1 | NA | TRBV4-2 | TGTGCCAGCAGCCAAGGGTCGGTAAGGGATGAGCAGTTCTTC | CASSQGSVRDEQFF
TRBD2 | TRBJ2-3 | NA | TRBV19 | TGTGCCAGTAGGCCTAGCGGGAGTAACGCAGATACGCAGTATTTT | CASRPSGSNADTQYF
TRBD2 | TRBJ2-3 | NA | TRBV30 | TGTGCCGGTTACCCGGGACTAGCGGGCGCTAGCACAGATACGCAGTATTTT | CAGYPGLAGASTDTQYF
NA | TRBJ2-5 | NA | TRBV5-1 | TGCGCCAGCAGCAACGAGTACCAAGAGACCCAGTACTTC | CASSNEYQETQYF
NA | TRBJ2-2 | NA | TRBV7-3 | TGTGCCAGCAGCTTCGGCGGTGGCACCGGGGAGCTGTTTTTT | CASSFGGGTGELFF
NA | TRBJ1-2 | NA | TRBV25-1 | TGTGCCAGCAGGTCGGGGGGGGCTTACTATGGCTACACCTTC | CASRSGGAYYGYTF
TRBD1 | TRBJ1-1 | NA | TRBV6-4 | TGTGCCAGCAGCGACAGGGCAGGGGACACTGAAGCTTTCTTT | CASSDRAGDTEAFF
NA | TRBJ2-2 | NA | TRBV5-1 | TGCGCCAGCATCTGGGGGCAGGGTCGGACCGGGGAGCTGTTTTTT | CASIWGQGRTGELFF
NA | TRBJ1-3 | NA | TRBV5-1 | TGCGCCAGCAGCTTGGTGGCAGGGCCGGGAAACACCATATATTTT | CASSLVAGPGNTIYF
TRBD2 | TRBJ2-7 | NA | TRBV19 | TGTGCCAGTAGGATAGCGGGAGGCTCCTACGAGCAGTACTTC | CASRIAGGSYEQYF
TRBD2 | TRBJ2-5 | NA | TRBV4-1 | TGCGCCAGCAGCCAAATGGGACTAGCAGGGACCCAGTACTTC | CASSQMGLAGTQYF
NA | TRBJ1-3 | NA | TRBV29-1 | TGCAGCGTTGAAGGCTTAGCTGGAAACACCATATATTTT | CSVEGLAGNTIYF
TRBD2 | TRBJ2-5 | NA | TRBV7-2 | TGTGCCAGCAGCCCGGGACTACCAGAAGAGACCCAGTACTTC | CASSPGLPEETQYF
NA | TRBJ1-5 | NA | TRBV6-6 | TGTGCCAGCAGCCTCGACCGCAATCAGCCCCAGCATTTT | CASSLDRNQPQHF
NA | TRBJ2-7 | NA | TRBV18 | TGTGCCAGCTCACCACAACAGGGAGGCTCCTACGAGCAGTACTTC | CASSPQQGGSYEQYF
TRBD2 | TRBJ2-7 | NA | TRBV18 | TGTGCCAGCTCACAGGGACTAGACTACGAGCAGTACTTC | CASSQGLDYEQYF
NA | TRBJ2-5 | NA | TRBV30 | TGTGCCTGGAGTGTACTACGCAGCCCAACACAAGAGACCCAGTACTTC | CAWSVLRSPTQETQYF
TRBD1 | TRBJ1-2 | NA | TRBV27 | TGTGCCAGCAGACCGAGTTGGGACAGGGACAACTATGGCTACACCTTC | CASRPSWDRDNYGYTF
NA | TRBJ2-4 | NA | TRBV6-5 | TGTGCCAGCAGTTACTTGGCCAAGCAAGGCAAAAACATTCAGTACTTC | CASSYLAKQGKNIQYF
TRBD1 | TRBJ1-1 | few | TRBV30 | TGTGCCTGGACAGGGGGGGTTTCCATGAACACTGAAGCTTTCTTT | CAWTGGVSMNTEAFF
TRBD2 | TRBJ2-1 | NA | TRBV7-3 | TGTGCCAGCAGCCCCTGGACTAGCTCCTACAATGAGCAGTTCTTC | CASSPWTSSYNEQFF
NA | TRBJ1-5 | NA | TRBV6-1 | TGTGCCAGCAGACCCGGACAAAATCAGCCCCAGCATTTT | CASRPGQNQPQHF
NA | TRBJ1-2 | NA | TRBV11-3 | TGTGCCAGCAGCTTAGCCGGGGGGAATGGCTACACCTTC | CASSLAGGNGYTF
TRBD2 | TRBJ2-1 | NA | TRBV6-1 | TGTGCCAGCAGGACCGGGACTAGCAGATACAATGAGCAGTTCTTC | CASRTGTSRYNEQFF
NA | TRBJ1-4 | NA | TRBV9 | TGTGCCAGCAGCGTAGTGATGGGGCCGGATGAAAAACTGTTTTTT | CASSVVMGPDEKLFF
NA | TRBJ2-7 | NA | TRBV18 | TGTGCCAGCTCACCATGGCCCCCCCAGGGGTCCTCCTACGAGCAGTACTTC | CASSPWPPQGSSYEQYF
NA | TRBJ2-3 | NA | TRBV12-5 | TGTGCTAGTGGTTTGGGACAGGACACAGATACGCAGTATTTT | CASGLGQDTDTQYF
NA | TRBJ1-2 | NA | TRBV6-5 | TGTGCCAGCAGTTACCAGGGAGACTATGGCTACACCTTC | CASSYQGDYGYTF
NA | TRBJ2-1 | NA | TRBV12-5 | TGTGCTAGTGGTAACAGAAACAATGAGCAGTTCTTC | CASGNRNNEQFF
TRBD2 | TRBJ2-3 | NA | TRBV2 | TGTGCCAGCAGTGAATTCTGGGGGCGGGAGGGTGATACGCAGTATTTT | CASSEFWGREGDTQYF
NA | TRBJ1-2 | NA | TRBV6-1 | TGTGCCAGCATTCTTGACAGAGCTAACTATGGCTACACCTTC | CASILDRANYGYTF
NA | TRBJ2-2 | NA | TRBV28 | TGTGCCAGCAGTGGAGCGGATTTGGGGACCGGGGAGCTGTTTTTT | CASSGADLGTGELFF
TRBD2 | TRBJ2-3 | NA | TRBV29-1 | TGCAGCGTTTCGGGAGGAGGCACAGATACGCAGTATTTT | CSVSGGGTDTQYF
TRBD1 | TRBJ1-1 | NA | TRBV19 | TGTGCCAGTAGTTCACAGGGGAGTATGGGTACTGAAGCTTTCTTT | CASSSQGSMGTEAFF
TRBD2 | TRBJ2-5 | NA | TRBV27 | TGTGCCAGCAGTACGGCTAGCGGGGTTTACCAAGAGACCCAGTACTTC | CASSTASGVYQETQYF
TRBD2 | TRBJ2-1 | NA | TRBV7-2 | TGTGCCAGCAGCTTAGCTAGCGGGAGTCAAAATGAGCAGTTCTTC | CASSLASGSQNEQFF
NA | TRBJ1-4 | NA | TRBV5-5 | TGTGCCAGCAGCGTGAGGAGGGGTAATGAAAAACTGTTTTTT | CASSVRRGNEKLFF
TRBD1 | TRBJ1-4 | NA | TRBV27 | TGTGCCAGCAGGAGAACAGGGGCAACTAATGAAAAACTGTTTTTT | CASRRTGATNEKLFF
TRBD1 | TRBJ1-1 | NA | TRBV5-5 | TGTGCCAGCAGCTTGACAGGGGACCACACTGAAGCTTTCTTT | CASSLTGDHTEAFF
TRBD2 | TRBJ2-1 | NA | TRBV4-2 | TGTGCCAGCAGCCTACCCGGGACTAGCGGACACAATGAGCAGTTCTTC | CASSLPGTSGHNEQFF
TRBD2 | TRBJ2-5 | NA | TRBV7-2 | TGTGCCAGCAGCCAAAGAGGACTAGCGGGAGGGGGGGAGACCCAGTACTTC | CASSQRGLAGGGETQYF
TRBD2 | TRBJ2-1 | NA | TRBV7-8 | TGTGCCAGCAGCATAGCGGGAACAACCTACAATGAGCAGTTCTTC | CASSIAGTTYNEQFF
NA | TRBJ1-2 | NA | TRBV30 | TGTGCCTGGAGCGGGCAGGGTTATGGCTACACCTTC | CAWSGQGYGYTF
NA | TRBJ2-3 | NA | TRBV7-2 | TGTGCCAGCAGCTTAGGCTCTCTTAGCACAGATACGCAGTATTTT | CASSLGSLSTDTQYF
TRBD2 | TRBJ2-2 | NA | TRBV29-1 | TGCAGCGCAAGGGGACTAGCGGGTGAGGGCGGGGAGCTGTTTTTT | CSARGLAGEGGELFF
NA | TRBJ2-2 | NA | TRBV18 | TGTGCCAGCTCACCACGGACGTTCGGGGAGCTGTTTTTT | CASSPRTFGELFF
NA | TRBJ2-3 | NA | TRBV27 | TGTGCCAGCAGTTCATCTCCGCCCACAGATACGCAGTATTTT | CASSSSPPTDTQYF
NA | TRBJ1-5 | NA | TRBV10-3 | TGTGCCATCAGTGACGGGCAGGAGGGTCAGCCCCAGCATTTT | CAISDGQEGQPQHF
NA | TRBJ2-7 | NA | TRBV11-1 | TGTGCCAGCAGCTTAGTTATGGCGGAAAGCTCCTACGAGCAGTACTTC | CASSLVMAESSYEQYF
TRBD2 | TRBJ2-1 | few | TRBV27 | TGTGCCAGCAGTTTTTCCTGGACTAGTCAGATGTTCTTC | CASSFSWTSQMFF
NA | TRBJ1-2 | NA | TRBV6-5 | TGTGCCAGCAGAGAAGCGTTAGGGGCTGACGGCTACACCTTC | CASREALGADGYTF
NA | TRBJ2-5 | NA | TRBV15 | TGTGCCACCAGCAAGCGTGGGGGCTACCAAGAGACCCAGTACTTC | CATSKRGGYQETQYF
NA | TRBJ1-1 | NA | TRBV27 | TGTGCCAGCAGTTTAGGGGGAAGGGAAGCTTTCTTT | CASSLGGREAFF
TRBD1 | TRBJ1-2 | NA | TRBV27 | TGTGCCAGCAGTTTTAACAGGGGGCTTGGCTACACCTTC | CASSFNRGLGYTF
NA | TRBJ1-5 | NA | TRBV27 | TGTGCCAGCAGTTTAGACAGCTATCAGCCCCAGCATTTT | CASSLDSYQPQHF
TRBD2 | TRBJ2-2 | NA | TRBV7-8 | TGTGCCAGCAGCACCCGGACTAGCCCGAACACCGGGGAGCTGTTTTTT | CASSTRTSPNTGELFF